The 17 T cell receptor beta chains below were found in one sample sequenced in a study of vaccination effects on CD4 cells after COVID-19. Viral peptide pool expansion of antigen-specific CD4+ T cells preceded sequencing in the ViraFEST assay. It was after 10 days of culture that CD4+ T cells were isolated. Each participant was administered two doses of either the BNT162b2 or the mRNA-1273 vaccine. No cognate antigen is known for these TCRs. Method: immunoSEQ multiplex PCR; TCRdb's copy keeps in-frame clones and lacks some. The table records about 69,000 clones, around four fifths of them present only once. Material: CD4+ T cells from PBMCs cultured with HCoV-OC43 spike peptides, obtained after COVID-19 vaccination. Noted subset: HCoV-OC43 spike overlapping peptide pool stimulation. All receptors derive from a human donor who received a COVID-19 vaccine.

This chain links TRBV5-1 with TRBJ1-1, with 9 positions matching TRBD1. Germline CDR1 SGHRS, CDR2 YFSETQ. The ends lost 6 bases at V and 3 bases at J; junction bases unmatched: 15. This CDR3 spans 17 amino acids. The CDR3 DNA reads TGCGCCAGCACTCATAATAAACTAGGACAGGGGTACACTGAAGCTTTCTTT. Its protein product is CASTHNKLGQGYTEAFF.

This clone appeared once. CDR3 sequence: CASSPDRDIGANVLTF. The CDR3 nucleotides read TGTGCCAGCAGCCCGGACAGGGACATTGGGGCCAACGTCCTGACTTTC. J is TRBJ2-6 and V is TRBV2, with 8 bases aligning to TRBD1. The CDR3 runs 16 residues. The junction had 7 bases not matched to a gene; V was cut back by 6 bases and J by 3 bases. Germline lookup yields CDR1 SNHLY and CDR2 FYNNEI.

A single count supports this clone. The chain joins TRBV11-2 to TRBJ2-5, with 12 bases matching TRBD2. Germline lookup yields CDR1 SGHAT and CDR2 FQNNGV. The junction had 5 bases not matched to a gene; V was cut back by 6 bases and J by 6 bases. The CDR3 runs to 14 residues. This CDR3 reads CASSLAGGKKTQYF. In DNA, the CDR3 is TGTGCCAGCAGTCTAGCGGGGGGGAAGAAGACCCAGTACTTC. The full variable domain, its missing parts supplied by reference TRBV11-2 and TRBJ2-5, is EAGVAQSPRYKIIEKRQSVAFWCNPISGHATLYWYQQILGQGPKLLIQFQNNGVVDDSQLPKDRFSAERLKGVDSTLKIQPAKLEDSAVYLCASSLAGGKKTQYFGPGTRLLVL.

This clone was counted only a few times. DNA of the CDR3: TGTGCCAGCTCACCACAAAACCACGCGACAGGGACCACTGAAGCTTTCTTT. This codes for CASSPQNHATGTTEAFF. The chain couples TRBV18 to TRBJ1-1; 7 positions match TRBD1. Germline V gene data show CDR1 as KGHSH and CDR2 as LQKENI. V lost 1 base, J lost 4 bases, and 12 bases stayed unmatched. The CDR3 is 17 residues long.

V and J are TRBV19 and TRBJ1-1; TRBD1 aligns across 8 bases. This CDR3 has 15 residues. Germline-derived CDR1 and CDR2 are LNHDA and SQIVND (reference sequence). V was clipped by 5 bases and J by 1 base; unmatched bases: 6. This chain's CDR3 is CASSYRGQENTEAFF. The CDR3 DNA sequence: TGTGCCAGTAGTTATCGGGGACAGGAGAACACTGAAGCTTTCTTT.

This clone was seen a handful of times. CDR3 coding DNA: TGTGCCAGTAGTACCAACCGGGACAAAGAGACCCAGTACTTC. Translating gives CASSTNRDKETQYF. This chain joins TRBV19 and TRBJ2-5; weak D call: TRBD1 (6 bases). The CDR3 consists of 14 residues. The germline CDR1 and CDR2 sequences are LNHDA and SQIVND (reference sequence). The V end was cut by 4 bases, the J end by 3 bases, with 12 bases between. Based on the CDR3 plus reference TRBV19 and TRBJ2-5, the full variable domain is DGGITQSPKYLFRKEGQNVTLSCEQNLNHDAMYWYRQDPGQGLRLIYYSQIVNDFQKGDIAEGYSVSREKKESFPLTVTSAQKNPTAFYLCASSTNRDKETQYFGPGTRLLVL.

The sample holds a few counts of this clone. The J gene is TRBJ1-1, the V gene TRBV18; D is perhaps TRBD1 (6 bases). Trimming shortened V by 7 bases and J by 4 bases, and 16 bases separated the two germline ends. Germline CDR1 KGHSH, CDR2 LQKENI. The CDR3 length is 14 residues. The CDR3 sequence is CASLSSQGSTEAFF. For the CDR3, the DNA is TGTGCCAGCTTATCCTCACAGGGTTCCACTGAAGCTTTCTTT.

The V and J genes are TRBV15 and TRBJ2-7, with unresolved D. Trimming took off 5 bases at V and 7 bases at J, with 15 bases between the two ends. Germline CDR1 is LNHNV and CDR2 is YYDKDF (reference sequence). CDR3 length: 13 residues. CDR3 nucleotide sequence: TGTGCCACCAGCGCACAACCCCTGGGTGAGCAGTACGTC. Amino acid sequence: CATSAQPLGEQYV.

This clone came up once. This chain connects TRBV5-1 to TRBJ1-1; 8 bases align to TRBD1. CDR1 SGHRS and CDR2 YFSETQ come from the germline V gene. The length of the CDR3 is 15 residues. The V gene end was trimmed by 0 bases and the J gene end by 2 bases; junction bases not matched to a gene: 3. The CDR3 coding sequence is TGCGCCAGCAGCTTGGATGGGACAGGCAACACTGAAGCTTTCTTT. Translation gives CASSLDGTGNTEAFF.

This chain uses TRBV4-1 with TRBJ1-5; D uncertain. Trimming left V 1 base short and J 4 bases short, with 14 bases between. Germline lookup yields CDR1 MGHRA and CDR2 YSYEKL. This CDR3 spans 16 amino acids. The DNA for the CDR3 is TGCGCCAGCAGCCAAGTTTGGGCAGATAATAATCAGCCCCAGCATTTT. It codes for CASSQVWADNNQPQHF.

The chain links TRBV5-1 to TRBJ2-5, with TRBD2 matching over 13 bases. Losses at the gene ends were 3 bases for V and 4 bases for J; bases not matched to a gene: 12. CDR1 SGHRS and CDR2 YFSETQ come from the germline V gene. The CDR3 loop spans 18 amino acids. DNA for the CDR3: TGCGCCAGCAGCTCCGGGACTAGCGGGATCCGGCCCCGAGAGACCCAGTACTTC. Protein product: CASSSGTSGIRPRETQYF.

The chain joins TRBV5-1 to TRBJ2-5; TRBD2 matches 14 bases. The V gene's germline CDR1 is SGHRS and CDR2 YFSETQ. After removal of 0 bases from V and 4 bases from J, the junction contained 8 bases not matched to a gene. The CDR3 contains 18 residues. The CDR3 nucleotides are TGCGCCAGCAGCTTGGGACTAGCGGGGGGGCACGGTCGAGAGACCCAGTACTTC. Protein: CASSLGLAGGHGRETQYF.

V gene TRBV5-1 combines with J gene TRBJ2-7, with 10 nucleotides matching TRBD1. J gave up 5 bases and V 0 bases, and 2 bases lay outside the gene matches. The CDR3 is made up of 14 amino acids. CDR1 is SGHRS, CDR2 YFSETQ, per germline. The CDR3 bases are TGCGCCAGCAGCTTGGGGACAGGGGGTAACGAGCAGTACGTC. Translating it yields CASSLGTGGNEQYV.

This CDR3 is CATSGAEGTQYF. CDR3 nucleotide sequence: TGTGCCACCAGTGGGGCAGAGGGGACCCAGTACTTC. V usage is TRBV24-1 and J usage is TRBJ2-5; D is possibly TRBD2 (5 bases). Trimming removed 5 bases from V and 7 bases from J, with 10 bases in between. The CDR3 runs 12 residues. The germline V gene encodes CDR1 KGHDR and CDR2 SFDVKD.

The chain recombines TRBV2 with TRBJ1-5, with no clear D. Per the germline V gene, CDR1 is SNHLY and CDR2 is FYNNEI. The CDR3 has 13 amino acids. The germline V and J ends were trimmed by 7 bases and 4 bases, with 11 bases remaining between them. CDR3 coding DNA: TGTGCCAGCATGGAGGATAGGAATCAGCCCCAGCATTTT. Encoded protein: CASMEDRNQPQHF.

This clone appeared a few times. The rearrangement uses TRBV4-1 and TRBJ2-2; D not resolved. V was pared by 1 base and J by 4 bases, with 4 bases between. The germline V gene has CDR1 MGHRA and CDR2 YSYEKL. The CDR3 has 13 residues. The CDR3 protein is CASSQGLTGELFF. The CDR3 region has the DNA TGCGCCAGCAGCCAAGGTCTCACCGGGGAGCTGTTTTTT.

This sequence joins TRBV29-1 and TRBJ1-1; 7 bases are a match to TRBD1. From germline, CDR1 is SQVTM and CDR2 ANQGSEA. The CDR3 is 13 residues long. V lost 4 bases and J lost 3; bases outside the gene matches: 5. Here the CDR3 DNA reads TGCAGCGTTGGACAGCAGGGGGACACTGAAGCTTTCTTT. It codes for CSVGQQGDTEAFF.